This paragraph covers one T cell receptor beta chain sequence. As yet, its antigen is unknown. Profiled with immunoSEQ multiplex PCR; TCRdb holds only in-frame clones, not every one. Of around 40,000 clones listed, 65% to 85% were seen once; the top ten hold 5.1%. This sample is part of a study of OX40 agonist ivuxolimab in advanced cancers. Looking at the study overall: The study gave patients intravenous ivuxolimab at 0.01 to 10 mg/kg every 2 weeks. Patients with hepatocellular carcinoma, melanoma, renal cell or head and neck cancer made up the dose-escalation patients.

Broader study findings: On average, a greater number of expanded clones characterised CD8+ T cells relative to CD4+. Blood T cells, both CD4+ and CD8+, expanded clonally by week 6 at 0.1 to 3.0 mg/kg.

Trimming took 1 base from V and 7 from J, leaving 12 bases between them. Germline values: CDR1 SGHRS, CDR2 YFSETQ. CDR3 size: 15 residues. Sequences were derived from CD4+ or CD8+ T cells sorted from blood, sampled in a trial of the OX40 agonist ivuxolimab. This receptor was obtained from an adult with an advanced solid tumor such as melanoma, head and neck, liver or kidney cancer. The chain recombines TRBV5-1 with TRBJ1-6; D remains unclear. In DNA, the CDR3 is TGCGCCAGCAGCTTGAGATCAGTCTCCAATTCACCCCTCCACTTT. Translated: CASSLRSVSNSPLHF.